The sequence of this T cell receptor (beta chain) was determined in a study of cytomegalovirus exposure and HLA in healthy donors (TCRdb year 2017). Concerning the study at large: An earlier analysis of 587 of the donors reported 276 Gb of sequence data and some 120 million unique TCR beta sequences from 150 million to 200 million T cells. An early release covering over 500 HLA-typed donors comprised about 310 gigabases of sequencing data and some 79 million unique TCR sequences. To study patterns of TCR occurrence, a later analysis re-analyzed previously published TCR beta repertoires from 500 to 850 donors and added high-resolution HLA genotyping. In the later analysis, no new phenotypic data were used to find candidate immune exposures; instead, reliance was placed on TCR beta sequences and their occurrence across donors. The study used immunosequencing to profile the T cell repertoires of approximately 640 subjects and linked those repertoires to cytomegalovirus serostatus. Along with the approximately 670-subject first cohort, a separate validation cohort of around 110 different subjects was used. The aim of the study was to test whether cataloging public T cell receptors could identify signatures of past pathogen exposure. A later genetic analysis took genome-wide SNP genotypes for about 65% of the 666 donors and used that subset as a discovery cohort. Roughly five DR-DQ haplotypes were handled as single units for association and clustering, since linkage in the cohort was strong. Donor age, sex, ethnicity and CMV serostatus were compiled together with the repertoire data. The number of typed donors differed by locus: roughly 629-640 for A, B, C, DRB1 and DQB1; about 520 for DQA1; approximately 610 for DPA1; and around 450 for DPB1. Every repertoire in the discovery cohort had been generated on one and the same sequencing platform. HLA typing included class I and class II loci at four-digit resolution. To predict cytomegalovirus infection status, the study combined high-throughput TCR immunosequencing, statistical association of individual TCRs with disease status, and machine learning. Among the roughly 430 genotyped donors, approximately 77% belonged to the genetic ancestry cluster associated with self-reported Caucasian donors. Among almost 400 genotyped donors of the cohort, an average of around 240,000 unique TCR beta nucleotide sequences were sequenced per donor, roughly a sixth of them non-productive. An earlier analysis of nearly 600 of the donors applied high-throughput TCR beta sequencing to assess whether each TCR beta V gene segment acted as functional or pseudogenic.

Preparation of the library involved the immunoSEQ multiplex PCR assay. For the multiplex PCR, a mixture combining 60 forward primers for TCR Vbeta segments and 13 reverse primers for TCR Jbeta segments was used. The CDR3 region of rearranged TCR beta genes was amplified from genomic DNA with a multiplex PCR assay. Amplified TCR beta libraries were sequenced as 87-base-pair reads on the Illumina HiSeq System. On the authors' methods: In a later analysis, approximately 74 million unique TCR beta chains were counted across the roughly 670 repertoires, and approximately 11 million of these chains were shared by at least two donors. Raw reads were error-corrected and collapsed into unique sequences by a nearest-neighbor algorithm in which closely related sequences were merged to remove PCR and sequencing errors. CDR3 sequences were aligned to IMGT reference sequences to assign V, D and J gene segments. For a sequence to be retained, a match of at least six nucleotides to both a V gene segment and a J gene segment was required. Rearrangements were called productive when the CDR3 lacked stop codons and stayed in frame with V and J; all others were non-productive. CDR3 was defined according to IMGT convention as the region running from the second conserved V-encoded cysteine to the conserved J-encoded phenylalanine. The earlier analysis of about 590 of the donors excluded sequences that lacked an unambiguous match to a single V gene segment. In an earlier analysis of some 590 of the donors, a V segment was called functional when productive rearrangements were above 56.7%, and segregating when the standard deviation between donors exceeded 5%. A statistical classification framework was developed to diagnose cytomegalovirus status using the catalog of TCR beta chain sequences. V and J gene assignment, in a later analysis, came from comparing TCR nucleotide sequences with IMGT/GENE-DB human TR gene sequences. The TCRdist pipeline was used in a later analysis to assign CDR3 sequences and most-parsimonious VDJ recombination scenarios. In a later analysis, each TCR beta chain was defined by its CDR3 amino acid sequence together with its V-gene family, and reads lacking a unique V-gene family were excluded. A later analysis removed roughly 590 highly shared, low-generation-probability nucleotide sequences to deal with suspected cross-contamination and a sequencing artifact. In a later analysis, a clonal expansion index for each public chain was calculated from normalized within-repertoire ranks of inferred template counts. In a later analysis, generation probabilities were computed using a VDJ recombination model fitted to out-of-frame rearrangements, and the results were checked against IGoR. A later analysis scored TCR-TCR, TCR-HLA and TCR-CMV co-occurrence with hypergeometric tests, applying a repertoire-size bias correction to TCR pairs. A later analysis estimated false discovery rates by permuting HLA or CMV assignments 20 times. In a later analysis, co-occurring TCRs were grouped using DBSCAN, with TCRdist sequence similarity added in when clustering inside HLA-allele-positive subsets. Repertoires with fewer than 30,000 or more than 120,000 public chains were left out of co-occurrence clustering, as were a few repertoires with anomalous nucleotide sharing. The clones in this table, taken by TCRdb from immuneACCESS, are in-frame only. Not every clone is retained; where verified, under half of the shortfall comes from an unresolved V gene, and the cause of the rest is unknown. The V and J calls and clone size are taken from that table; D and trimming were inferred from the DNA. In this sample the table shows approximately 200,000 clones, roughly 85% of which occur a single time. The top ten hold about 2.3% of the sample.

In the germline V gene (reference sequence), CDR1 corresponds to LNHDA and CDR2 to SQIVND. The CDR3 contains 14 residues, cysteine and phenylalanine counted. Of all the DNA, just the CDR3 is kept, 42 bases in frame from base 1. Germline trimming amounts to 3 bases on V and 1 base on J, with 1 as the count of junction bases outside the gene matches. A note on this clone: Its recognized antigen is unknown. Base quality data are lacking; no much larger clone is found one base away.

General study outcomes and caveats: The study listed 150 to 200 TCR beta chains as associated with cytomegalovirus. Most TCR sequences were observed very rarely across donors, whereas some public TCRs were present in many individuals. Because HLA typing was unavailable for some donors at each locus, only the typed subset was used in association tests. In a later analysis, most CMV-associated TCR beta chains were found to appear HLA-restricted, with HLA associations seemingly driven largely by CMV exposure. Cytomegalovirus status was reported to be diagnosed by the classifier with high specificity and sensitivity in both the original and validation cohorts. At a false discovery rate of 0.05, a later analysis linked under 20,000 TCR beta sequences to specific HLA alleles. In a later genetic analysis, a missense DCLRE1C variant was associated with V-gene and J-gene trimming of TCR beta chains, and the association was replicated in an independent cohort. Strong co-occurrence of HLA alleles, especially DR and DQ, made assigning TCR associations to individual alleles difficult. According to a later genetic analysis, donors in an Asian-associated ancestry cluster had fewer N-insertions in productive TCRs than the approximately 670-donor mean. According to a later analysis, parvovirus B19, influenza, CMV and Epstein-Barr virus appeared linked to several top co-occurrence clusters. The authors suggested that the approach could potentially be extended to other disease states and immunological phenotypes. The earlier analysis of a few hundred of the donors excluded fewer than 20 rarely observed V segments, including chromosome 9 orphons, because counts were too low. Compared with equally common non-associated chains, HLA-associated TCR beta chains in a later analysis were more clonally expanded and had lower generation probabilities. A group of highly shared sequence variants was considered likely to be a technical artifact of the sequencing pipeline. Correlated functional status among segregating V segments might reflect linkage disequilibrium, but an unknown experimental factor could not be ruled out. Immune exposure information for the cohort was limited to CMV serostatus. A further reported finding was that TCR beta sequences accurately predicted the HLA-A and HLA-B alleles for most subjects in the first cohort. In this cohort, only TCR beta chains were sequenced, and detectable features were limited by the absence of alpha or paired-chain data. Some IMGT-functional V segments, including TRBV6-2 and TRBV6-3, could not be distinguished by the 87-base-pair reads and were therefore excluded. A few of the identified cytomegalovirus-associated TCR beta chains were confirmed in vitro to be specific for cytomegalovirus antigens. In a later analysis, the rate of TCR association differed among HLA loci, with DRB1 alleles having the most associated TCRs and HLA-C alleles having the fewest. Roughly uniform sequencing depth across donors was assumed in presence/absence analyses, although this assumption may not hold. Broadly in line with IMGT annotations, most TCR beta V segments showed up in productive rearrangements about 87% or about 30% of the time in an earlier analysis of some 590 of the donors.

The cohort was made up of approximately 670 healthy bone marrow donors. Cohort members were all nominally healthy when sampled, although unrecorded immune exposures were likely present. The donor was CMV seronegative and was included in the group of about 350 seronegative cohort members. Each donor provided a peripheral blood sample, and peripheral blood mononuclear cells were used for TCR beta sequencing. Genomic DNA was extracted from the blood cell samples with the Qiagen DNeasy Blood Extraction Kit. The sample consisted of PBMCs. The sequence came from a woman aged 50 to 65 in good health and CMV-seronegative. The chain uses TRBV19 and TRBJ2-5, with TRBD2 identical over 8 junction bases. This receptor has the CDR3 CASSISGTQETQYF. The nucleotide sequence is given as TGTGCCAGTAGTATTAGCGGGACCCAAGAGACCCAGTACTTC.